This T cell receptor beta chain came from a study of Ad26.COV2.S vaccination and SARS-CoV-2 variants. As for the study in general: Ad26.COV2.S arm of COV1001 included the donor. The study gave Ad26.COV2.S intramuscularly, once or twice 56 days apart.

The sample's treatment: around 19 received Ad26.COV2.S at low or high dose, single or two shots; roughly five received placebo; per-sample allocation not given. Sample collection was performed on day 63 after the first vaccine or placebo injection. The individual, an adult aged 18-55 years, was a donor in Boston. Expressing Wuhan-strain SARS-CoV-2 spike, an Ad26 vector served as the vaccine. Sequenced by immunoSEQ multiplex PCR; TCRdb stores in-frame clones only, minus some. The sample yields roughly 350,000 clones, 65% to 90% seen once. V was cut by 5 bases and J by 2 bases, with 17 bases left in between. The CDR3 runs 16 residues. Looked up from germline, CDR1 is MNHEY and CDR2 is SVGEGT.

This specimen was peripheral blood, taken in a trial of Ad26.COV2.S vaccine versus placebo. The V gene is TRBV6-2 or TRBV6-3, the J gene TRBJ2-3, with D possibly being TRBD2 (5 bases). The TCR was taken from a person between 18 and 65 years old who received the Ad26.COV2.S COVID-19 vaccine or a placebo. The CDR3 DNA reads TGTGCCAGCAGTCCCCTCCCTAGCTGGGACACAGATACGCAGTATTTT. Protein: CASSPLPSWDTDTQYF.